Presented here are 30 T cell receptor beta chains from one specimen sequenced in a study of blood T cell repertoires in COVID-19. The method was immunoSEQ multiplex PCR; TCRdb's version includes in-frame clones alone and lacks a portion of them. The data show roughly 210,000 clones, roughly 87% seen once. The sequenced material came from PBMCs or T cells enriched from blood (not recorded which). Source of these receptors: a young man in a cohort exposed to, infected with or recovered from COVID-19 (not recorded which).

The genes are TRBV28 and TRBJ1-5; TRBD1 aligns across 9 bases. Germline assignment: CDR1 MDHEN and CDR2 SYDVKM. This CDR3 has 19 residues. The J segment lost 2 bases and the V segment lost 5 bases, leaving 16 bases of the junction unmatched. In nucleotides, the CDR3 is TGTGCCAGCAGTCCTACTGGACAGGGGAGTTTGCGAGGCAATCAGCCCCAGCATTTT. The encoded protein is CASSPTGQGSLRGNQPQHF.

This clone was counted a few times. V is TRBV19 and J is TRBJ2-7, with 8 bases matching TRBD1. The V and J ends lost 6 bases and 0 bases, in that order; junction bases with no gene match: 4. In germline, CDR1 is LNHDA, CDR2 SQIVND (reference sequence). The CDR3 is made up of 14 amino acids. CDR3 sequence reads: CASSPDRASYEQYF. For the CDR3, the DNA is TGTGCCAGTAGCCCGGACAGGGCCTCCTACGAGCAGTACTTC.

This clone came up a few times. This sequence joins TRBV6-2 or TRBV6-3 and TRBJ2-1; 9 bases are shared with TRBD1. CDR3 size: 15 residues. Germline V gives CDR1 MNHEY, CDR2 SVGEGT. With V trimmed by 5 bases and J by 1 base, 3 bases remained unmatched. The CDR3 loop reads CASSPGTGSYNEQFF. CDR3 coding DNA: TGTGCCAGCAGTCCCGGGACAGGGTCCTACAATGAGCAGTTCTTC.

The V call is TRBV11-2, the J call TRBJ2-1; weak D call: TRBD1 (5 bases). V was cut by 5 bases and J by 0 bases, with 11 bases left in between. The germline CDR1 and CDR2 sequences are SGHAT and FQNNGV. This CDR3 region has 15 residues. DNA for the CDR3: TGTGCCAGCAGCACCGTCGACAGCTCCTACAATGAGCAGTTCTTC. Protein sequence: CASSTVDSSYNEQFF.

The chain uses TRBV7-6 and TRBJ1-1, with D maybe TRBD1 (5 bases). This CDR3 has 15 residues. Germline CDR1 is SGHVS and CDR2 is FNYEAQ. Between the trimmed V and J ends, which lost 2 bases and 1 base, there was a span of 11 bases. CDR3 bases: TGTGCCAGCAGCTTATCCGCAGGGAAGAACACTGAAGCTTTCTTT. Its translation is CASSLSAGKNTEAFF.

The V gene is TRBV4-3, the J gene TRBJ1-6; maybe TRBD1 (6 bases). The CDR3 has 16 amino acids. CDR1 is LGHNA and CDR2 is YSLEER in the germline V gene. V lost 3 bases and J lost 7, with 16 bases in between. The CDR3 region has the DNA TGCGCCAGCAGCCACATTAGTATGGACAGCAATTCACCCCTCCACTTT. It yields the protein CASSHISMDSNSPLHF.

For this clone: The same CDR3 arises from other DNA sequences in this sample as well. CDR3 coding DNA: TGTGCCAGCAGTTTCCCCGGGGGCTCTGGAAACACCATATATTTT. Translating it yields CASSFPGGSGNTIYF. The chain joins TRBV28 to TRBJ1-3, with D maybe TRBD1 (5 bases). Germline lookup yields CDR1 MDHEN and CDR2 SYDVKM. The CDR3 length is 15 residues. The V gene lost 3 bases and the J gene lost 0 bases, with 9 bases spanning the gap.

The rearrangement links TRBV9 to TRBJ2-7; D gene uncertain. From germline, CDR1 is SGDLS and CDR2 YYNGEE. V gave up 0 bases and J gave up 6 bases, with 4 bases separating them. The length of the CDR3 is 11 residues. The CDR3 reads CASSVGAEQYF. The CDR3 DNA reads as TGTGCCAGCAGCGTAGGGGCCGAGCAGTACTTC. The complete variable domain, with remaining parts taken from reference TRBV9 and TRBJ2-7, reads DSGVTQTPKHLITATGQRVTLRCSPRSGDLSVYWYQQSLDQGLQFLIQYYNGEERAKGNILERFSAQQFPDLHSELNLSSLELGDSALYFCASSVGAEQYFGPGTRLTVT.

The genes are TRBV28 and TRBJ1-4; 8 bases are shared with TRBD1. In germline, CDR1 is MDHEN, CDR2 SYDVKM. CDR3 length: 18 residues. The ends lost 1 base at V and 2 bases at J; junction bases unmatched: 9. The CDR3 reads CASSLLIQGAKTNEKLFF. The CDR3 bases are TGTGCCAGCAGTTTATTGATCCAGGGGGCTAAGACTAATGAAAAACTGTTTTTT.

The chain employs TRBV27 and TRBJ1-2, with 7 bases matching TRBD1. Germline V gene data show CDR1 as MNHEY and CDR2 as SMNVEV (reference sequence). The CDR3 spans 14 residues. The V and J ends lost 3 bases and 4 bases, in that order; junction bases with no gene match: 5. The chain's CDR3 is CASSFHRTGYGYTF. The CDR3 nucleotides read TGTGCCAGCAGTTTTCATCGGACAGGCTATGGCTACACCTTC.

CDR3 nucleotides: TGTGCCAGCAGTTCGCCGCCCGGCGTAGTAAGCGGGACGGTCGAGCAGTACTTC. Protein product: CASSSPPGVVSGTVEQYF. The V call is TRBV28, the J call TRBJ2-7; TRBD2 aligns across 7 bases. This CDR3 contains 18 residues. V was pared by 4 bases and J by 6 bases, with 21 bases of the junction left unmatched. The germline gives CDR1 MDHEN, CDR2 SYDVKM. Variable domain in full (rest from reference TRBV28 and TRBJ2-7): DVKVTQSSRYLVKRTGEKVFLECVQDMDHENMFWYRQDPGLGLRLIYFSYDVKMKEKGDIPEGYSVSREKKERFSLILESASTNQTSMYLCASSSPPGVVSGTVEQYFGPGTRLTVT.

This chain uses TRBV25-1 with TRBJ2-5, with 8 positions matching TRBD2. Germline CDR1 is MGHDK and CDR2 is SYGVNS. This CDR3 has 16 residues. V was pared by 0 bases and J by 5 bases, with 8 bases of the junction left unmatched. The CDR3 spells CASSEYAGGSGETQYF. The CDR3 region has the DNA TGTGCCAGCAGTGAATACGCGGGAGGATCGGGGGAGACCCAGTACTTC.

The J gene is TRBJ1-6, the V gene TRBV18; TRBD1 might be the D (5 bases). The V gene lost 3 bases and the J gene lost 9 bases, with 12 bases spanning the gap. CDR1 is KGHSH, CDR2 LQKENI, per germline. The CDR3 spans 14 residues. The CDR3 region is CASSPLGGGSPLHF. The CDR3, as DNA: TGTGCCAGCTCACCTCTTGGGGGGGGTTCACCCCTCCACTTT.

This chain links TRBV27 with TRBJ2-1; D is possibly TRBD1 (6 bases). Germline CDR1 and CDR2: MNHEY and SMNVEV (reference sequence). Between the trimmed V and J ends, which lost 3 bases and 8 bases, there was a span of 8 bases. The CDR3 is 12 residues long. As DNA, the CDR3 is TGTGCCAGCAGTTTTGAGGGGGATGAGCAGTTCTTC. Encoded protein: CASSFEGDEQFF.

The chain has TRBV7-9 and TRBJ1-1, with D uncertain. The CDR3 runs 14 residues. V gave up 8 bases and J gave up 4 bases, with 17 bases separating them. Per germline, CDR1 SEHNR and CDR2 FQNEAQ (reference sequence). CDR3 sequence: CASPGNGELTEAFF. In nucleotides, the CDR3 is TGTGCCAGCCCGGGGAATGGGGAACTCACTGAAGCTTTCTTT.

The chain employs TRBV29-1 and TRBJ1-2; the match to TRBD1 covers 9 bases. The CDR3 spans 13 residues. V shed 6 bases and J 4 bases; nucleotides not matched to a gene: 6. Germline V gives CDR1 SQVTM, CDR2 ANQGSEA. CDR3 in amino acids: CSVRQGVSYGYTF. As DNA, the CDR3 is TGCAGCGTAAGACAGGGGGTTAGCTATGGCTACACCTTC.

This sequence joins TRBV19 and TRBJ2-1; 10 nucleotides agree with TRBD2. With V trimmed by 3 bases and J by 6 bases, 5 bases remained unmatched. Germline CDR1 reads LNHDA; CDR2 reads SQIVND (reference sequence). The CDR3 has 15 amino acids. Here the CDR3 reads CASSILGTSVNEQFF. CDR3 in DNA: TGTGCCAGTAGTATCCTCGGGACTAGCGTCAATGAGCAGTTCTTC.

The CDR3 coding sequence is TGTGCCAGCAGTTACTCGACAGGGGGTAGGGACTATGGCTACACCTTC. It specifies CASSYSTGGRDYGYTF. The chain carries TRBV6-5 and TRBJ1-2, with 9 bases lining up with TRBD1. The V gene's germline CDR1 is MNHEY and CDR2 SVGAGI. CDR3 length: 16 residues. J gave up 3 bases and V 0 bases, and 5 bases lay outside the gene matches.

This chain links TRBV7-9 with TRBJ2-3; D uncertain. V was clipped by 5 bases and J by 2 bases, with 2 bases between them. This CDR3 has 11 amino acids. Looked up from germline, CDR1 is SEHNR and CDR2 is FQNEAQ (reference sequence). The CDR3 loop is CASSHTDTQYF. CDR3 nucleotides: TGTGCCAGCAGCCACACAGATACGCAGTATTTT.

This chain connects TRBV9 to TRBJ2-1; maybe TRBD2 (6 bases). Germline CDR1 reads SGDLS; CDR2 reads YYNGEE. There are 13 residues in the CDR3. V lost 3 bases to trimming and J lost 12 bases, with 16 bases between them. The CDR3: CASSAGGQWVQFF. CDR3 nucleotides: TGTGCCAGCAGCGCCGGAGGGCAATGGGTGCAGTTCTTC. Using reference TRBV9 and TRBJ2-1 for the parts outside the CDR3, the full variable domain is DSGVTQTPKHLITATGQRVTLRCSPRSGDLSVYWYQQSLDQGLQFLIQYYNGEERAKGNILERFSAQQFPDLHSELNLSSLELGDSALYFCASSAGGQWVQFFGPGTRLTVL.

The gene calls are TRBV4-1 and TRBJ1-2, with a weak D call TRBD1 (5 bases). Germline V gene lookup returns CDR1 MGHRA and CDR2 YSYEKL. Trimming removed 0 bases from V and 9 bases from J, with 11 bases in between. The CDR3 is 13 residues long. The CDR3 sequence: CASSQDLRDRYTF. The CDR3 DNA reads as TGCGCCAGCAGCCAAGATCTCAGGGATCGCTACACCTTC.

This clone showed up just once. This CDR3 is CSVVGTSGISGELFF. CDR3 nucleotides: TGCAGCGTTGTAGGGACTAGCGGGATCTCCGGGGAGCTGTTTTTT. The chain is built from TRBV29-1 and TRBJ2-2, with TRBD2 identical over 13 bases. After removal of 4 bases from V and 6 bases from J, the junction contained 5 bases not matched to a gene. The CDR3 has 15 amino acids. CDR1 and CDR2 (germline): SQVTM, ANQGSEA.

This chain joins TRBV6-5 and TRBJ1-4; 9 bases line up with TRBD1. Trimming removed 8 bases from V and 6 bases from J; junction bases left unmatched: 7. The CDR3 length is 14 residues. The germline V gene has CDR1 MNHEY and CDR2 SVGAGI. In DNA, the CDR3 is TGTGCCAGCTTACAAGACAGGGGGGATGAAAAACTGTTTTTT. As protein: CASLQDRGDEKLFF.

V and J are TRBV28 and TRBJ1-1, with 7 bases matching TRBD1. This CDR3 spans 12 amino acids. Germline-derived CDR1 and CDR2 are MDHEN and SYDVKM. The J segment lost 11 bases and the V segment lost 6 bases, leaving 9 bases of the junction unmatched. CDR3 in amino acids: CASSPDRRTAFF. In DNA form, the CDR3 reads TGTGCCAGCAGCCCGGACAGGAGAACTGCTTTCTTT.

The table lists this clone with a few counts. This chain links TRBV7-2 with TRBJ2-1, with TRBD2 matching 10 bases. Germline V gene sequence: CDR1 SGHTA, CDR2 FQGNSA. Trimming took 3 bases from V and 7 from J; bases not matched to a gene: 6. The CDR3 runs to 15 residues. The CDR3 loop reads CASSFPSGRANEQFF. CDR3 nucleotide sequence: TGTGCCAGCAGCTTCCCCAGCGGGAGGGCTAATGAGCAGTTCTTC.

This clone was observed a few times. The V call is TRBV5-5, the J call TRBJ1-3; no definite D call. The CDR3 is 15 amino acids. Trimming removed 0 bases from V and 0 bases from J, with 7 bases in between. CDR1 and CDR2 (germline): SGHKS, YYEKEE (reference sequence). The CDR3 sequence: CASSLDSFSGNTIYF. DNA for the CDR3: TGTGCCAGCAGCTTGGACAGCTTCTCTGGAAACACCATATATTTT.

The chain employs TRBV19 and TRBJ2-3; no reliable D call. Trimming left V 3 bases short and J 6 bases short, with 4 bases between. The CDR3 runs to 11 residues. Looked up from germline, CDR1 is LNHDA and CDR2 is SQIVND (reference sequence). The DNA of the CDR3 is TGTGCCAGTAGTATGTCGGATACGCAGTATTTT. Translation gives CASSMSDTQYF.

The chain carries TRBV27 and TRBJ2-7; a possible D gene is TRBD1 (5 bases). Germline loops: CDR1 MNHEY, CDR2 SMNVEV (reference sequence). Between the trimmed V and J ends, which lost 0 bases and 3 bases, there was a span of 15 bases. This CDR3 is built from 16 residues. The DNA for the CDR3 is TGTGCCAGCAGTTTATCGGCAAGGGGATTAAGCTACGAGCAGTACTTC. Its protein is CASSLSARGLSYEQYF.

The V call is TRBV29-1, the J call TRBJ1-3; D possibly corresponds to TRBD1 (6 bases). Per germline, CDR1 SQVTM and CDR2 ANQGSEA. V gave up 4 bases and J gave up 0 bases, with 16 bases separating them. The CDR3 consists of 16 residues. The CDR3, as DNA: TGCAGCGTTGCTGGGGGCGGAGAAAACTCTGGAAACACCATATATTTT. Protein sequence: CSVAGGGENSGNTIYF.

This clone was observed a few times. The chain is built from TRBV7-9 and TRBJ1-2; no firm D call. This CDR3 contains 13 residues. V was pared by 7 bases and J by 0 bases, with 9 bases between. Looked up from germline, CDR1 is SEHNR and CDR2 is FQNEAQ (reference sequence). This CDR3 reads CASTPQANYGYTF. CDR3 coding DNA: TGTGCCAGCACCCCACAAGCTAACTATGGCTACACCTTC. Full variable domain (outside the CDR3, taken from reference TRBV7-9 and TRBJ1-2): DTGVSQNPRHKITKRGQNVTFRCDPISEHNRLYWYRQTLGQGPEFLTYFQNEAQLEKSRLLSDRFSAERPKGSFSTLEIQRTEQGDSAMYLCASTPQANYGYTFGSGTRLTVV.